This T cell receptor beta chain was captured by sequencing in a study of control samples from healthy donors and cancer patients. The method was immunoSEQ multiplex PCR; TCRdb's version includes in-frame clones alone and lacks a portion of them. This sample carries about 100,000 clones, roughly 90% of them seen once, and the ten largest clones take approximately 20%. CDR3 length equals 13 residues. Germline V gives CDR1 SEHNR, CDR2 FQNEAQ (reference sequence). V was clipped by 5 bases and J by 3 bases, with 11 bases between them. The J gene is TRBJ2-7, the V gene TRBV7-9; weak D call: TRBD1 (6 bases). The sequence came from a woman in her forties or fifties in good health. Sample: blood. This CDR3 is CASSPRDNYEQYV. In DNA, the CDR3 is TGTGCCAGCAGCCCACGGGACAACTACGAGCAGTACGTC.